This note documents a single T cell receptor beta chain sequence. This clone was recorded a few times. It lacks a known antigen. Within one base of it there is no much larger clone, and no base qualities were kept. The data stem from a study of technical replicates of blood from four donors (dated by TCRdb to about 2017). The CDR3 contains 14 residues, cysteine and phenylalanine counted. The only DNA kept is the CDR3, 42 bases in frame from the first base. Taken from the germline V gene, the CDR1 and CDR2 loops are SGHRS and YFSETQ. Trimming takes 1 base from V and 2 bases from J, and the germline ends sit 9 bases apart. Receptor amplification or capture employed the immunoSEQ multiplex PCR assay. Here the immuneACCESS table is served through TCRdb, limited to in-frame sequences with V and J called. Missing clones are a known gap in these copies; in checked studies unresolved V genes cover under half, and the rest lacks a known reason. The table for this sample lists about 78,000 clones; approximately 95% of them were counted only once. Clones ranked in the top ten supply more than 0.25% of the sample.

The sample was T cells isolated from PBMCs. The sequence was collected from a human donor in good health. The receptor chain draws on TRBV5-1 and TRBJ2-5, and the D gene may be TRBD1, 6 bases matching. The nucleotide sequence reads as follows: TGCGCCAGCAGCTTGTCAGGGGCACAAGAGACCCAGTACTTC. Its coded protein is CASSLSGAQETQYF.